One sample yielded the 28 T cell receptor beta chains listed below, sequenced in a study of OX40 agonist ivuxolimab in advanced cancers. Clones were sequenced by immunoSEQ multiplex PCR, and TCRdb holds only the in-frame ones, with some missing. The sample carries 68,000 or so clones, about 83% recorded once. Sequencing was performed on CD4+ or CD8+ T cells sorted from blood, taken in a trial of the OX40 agonist ivuxolimab. The receptors were sampled from an adult with an advanced solid tumor such as melanoma, head and neck, liver or kidney cancer.

The rearrangement uses TRBV10-3 and TRBJ1-4, with D possibly being TRBD1 (6 bases). The CDR3 is 14 residues long. Trimming shortened V by 10 bases and J by 2 bases, and 14 bases separated the two germline ends. CDR1 ENHRY and CDR2 SYGVKD come from the germline V gene. CDR3 protein: CATHEGGTNEKLFF. The CDR3, as DNA: TGTGCCACCCACGAGGGGGGTACTAATGAAAAACTGTTTTTT.

V usage is TRBV7-7 and J usage is TRBJ2-3, with D unclear. The CDR3 spans 13 residues. V was shortened by 6 bases and J by 4 bases, with 11 bases between the two germline ends. Looked up from germline, CDR1 is SSHAT and CDR2 is FNYEAQ (reference sequence). The DNA of the CDR3 is TGTGCCAGCAGTCCCGACTTAGCAGATACGCAGTATTTT. This gives the protein CASSPDLADTQYF.

The chain links TRBV5-6 to TRBJ1-6; no firm D call. The V end lost 0 bases, the J end lost 0 bases, and 7 bases lay between the germline ends. Germline CDR1 reads SGHDT; CDR2 reads YYEEEE. The CDR3 length is 16 residues. CDR3 protein: CASSLGVVSYNSPLHF. The CDR3 nucleotides are TGTGCCAGCAGCTTGGGGGTGGTCTCCTATAATTCACCCCTCCACTTT.

V usage is TRBV6-1 and J usage is TRBJ1-6, with TRBD1 identical over 9 bases. Germline V lookup: CDR1 MNHNS, CDR2 SASEGT. The ends lost 6 bases at V and 7 bases at J; junction bases unmatched: 1. CDR3 length: 13 residues. In nucleotides, the CDR3 is TGTGCCAGCAGGACAGGGGGAAATTCACCCCTCCACTTT. Encoded protein: CASRTGGNSPLHF.

The chain recombines TRBV6-6 with TRBJ1-5; D unresolved. Germline V CDR1 and CDR2: MNHNY, SVGAGI (reference sequence). V was clipped by 7 bases and J by 7 bases, with 11 bases between them. There are 12 residues in the CDR3. The DNA of the CDR3 is TGTGCCAGCAATCTTCGAGAGCAGCCCCAGCATTTT. Its protein product is CASNLREQPQHF.

The chain employs TRBV27 and TRBJ1-4; no definite D call. This CDR3 comprises 17 residues. V was pared by 0 bases and J by 0 bases, with 11 bases between. The germline CDR1 and CDR2 sequences are MNHEY and SMNVEV (reference sequence). CDR3 sequence reads: CASSLSIPGATNEKLFF. CDR3 nucleotides: TGTGCCAGCAGTTTATCGATTCCGGGTGCAACTAATGAAAAACTGTTTTTT.

V and J are TRBV6-1 and TRBJ2-1; 8 bases agree with TRBD1. The CDR3 covers 15 residues. The V gene end was trimmed by 3 bases and the J gene end by 8 bases; junction bases not matched to a gene: 9. CDR1 is MNHNS and CDR2 is SASEGT in the germline V gene. The CDR3 nucleotides are TGTGCCAGCAGTGACTCTCACAGGGGGATCCATGAGCAGTTCTTC. This sequence encodes CASSDSHRGIHEQFF.

The chain combines TRBV7-9 with TRBJ2-5, with D perhaps matching TRBD2 (6 bases). The CDR3 length is 15 residues. CDR1 is SEHNR and CDR2 is FQNEAQ in the germline V gene (reference sequence). V was cut by 1 base and J by 0 bases, with 9 bases left in between. The CDR3 protein is CASSLGTINQETQYF. For the CDR3, the DNA is TGTGCCAGCAGCTTAGGGACTATTAACCAAGAGACCCAGTACTTC.

This clone was recorded only once. The rearrangement links TRBV18 to TRBJ1-5; TRBD1 agrees at 7 bases. Germline CDR1 is KGHSH and CDR2 is LQKENI. After removal of 10 bases from V and 4 bases from J, the junction contained 10 bases not matched to a gene. The CDR3 loop spans 14 amino acids. CDR3 protein: CATGRDRGNQPQHF. Here the CDR3 DNA reads TGTGCCACAGGTCGGGACAGAGGGAATCAGCCCCAGCATTTT.

J is TRBJ2-1 and V is TRBV5-6, with D uncertain. This CDR3 comprises 15 residues. Per the germline V gene, CDR1 is SGHDT and CDR2 is YYEEEE. Between the trimmed V and J ends, which lost 5 bases and 4 bases, there was a span of 16 bases. CDR3 sequence: CASSFSGVLYNEQFF. The CDR3 DNA reads as TGTGCCAGCAGTTTTAGTGGGGTACTGTACAATGAGCAGTTCTTC. Full variable domain (rest looked up from reference TRBV5-6 and TRBJ2-1): DAGVTQSPTHLIKTRGQQVTLRCSPKSGHDTVSWYQQALGQGPQFIFQYYEEEERQRGNFPDRFSGHQFPNYSSELNVNALLLGDSALYLCASSFSGVLYNEQFFGPGTRLTVL.

The count of this clone is one. This chain joins TRBV4-2 and TRBJ1-6; the D is unclear. Germline V gene sequence: CDR1 LGHNA, CDR2 YNFKEQ. The CDR3 totals 14 residues. With 3 bases removed from V and 4 bases from J, the gap between germline ends came to 7 bases. As DNA, the CDR3 is TGTGCCAGCAGCCAGGGCCAATATAATTCACCCCTCCACTTT. It encodes CASSQGQYNSPLHF.

The rearrangement joins TRBV7-2 to TRBJ2-5; 11 positions match TRBD2. The CDR3 length is 17 residues. V shed 1 base and J 5 bases; nucleotides not matched to a gene: 9. Germline V gene lookup returns CDR1 SGHTA and CDR2 FQGNSA. The CDR3 spells CASSLGLAGWGGETQYF. The CDR3 DNA reads TGTGCCAGCAGCTTAGGACTAGCGGGGTGGGGAGGGGAGACCCAGTACTTC.

This clone has just one count. CDR3 coding DNA: TGCAGTGCGGCAGGACAAGAACAGTACTTC. Its protein product is CSAAGQEQYF. The chain carries TRBV20-1 and TRBJ2-7; D is possibly TRBD1 (5 bases). The germline V gene has CDR1 DFQATT and CDR2 SNEGSKA (reference sequence). This CDR3 has 10 residues. V lost 6 bases and J 10 bases, leaving 13 bases between the germline ends.

The chain couples TRBV19 to TRBJ1-2; TRBD1 matches at 7 bases. This CDR3 spans 14 amino acids. From germline, CDR1 is LNHDA and CDR2 SQIVND (reference sequence). J was trimmed by 7 bases and V by 4 bases; bases with no gene match: 9. CDR3 sequence (DNA): TGTGCCAGTAGTACCACCACAGGGGCTGGTGGCTACACCTTC. This sequence encodes CASSTTTGAGGYTF.

The V call is TRBV6-4, the J call TRBJ2-3, with unresolved D. V shed 3 bases and J shed 0 bases, with 10 bases lying between them. Germline-derived CDR1 and CDR2 are MRHNA and SNTAGT. This CDR3 is built from 15 residues. The CDR3 loop reads CASSETTTSTDTQYF. The CDR3 DNA sequence: TGTGCCAGCAGTGAGACAACCACTAGCACAGATACGCAGTATTTT.

There are a few counts of this clone. The CDR3 DNA follows: TGTGCCAGCAGTTTAGTGGGTCACCGCGATTACTACGAGCAGTACTTC. It codes for CASSLVGHRDYYEQYF. V usage is TRBV27 and J usage is TRBJ2-7; D gene uncertain. The V end lost 2 bases, the J end lost 3 bases, and 17 bases lay between the germline ends. Germline values: CDR1 MNHEY, CDR2 SMNVEV (reference sequence). This CDR3 is 16 amino acids long.

CDR3 DNA sequence: TGTGCCAGCAGAACCGGTTACAGAGAGACCCAGTACTTC. Its translation is CASRTGYRETQYF. This chain joins TRBV5-6 and TRBJ2-5; D not certain. Germline CDR1 and CDR2: SGHDT and YYEEEE. V was clipped by 5 bases and J by 4 bases, with 12 bases between them. CDR3 length: 13 amino acids.

This chain uses TRBV6-1 with TRBJ1-2; D is unclear. The CDR3 is 14 residues long. Trimming took 0 bases from V and 5 from J, leaving 10 bases between them. Germline V gene data show CDR1 as MNHNS and CDR2 as SASEGT. The CDR3 DNA sequence: TGTGCCAGCAGTGAAGCGAGCGGCAGTTATGGCTACACCTTC. It translates to CASSEASGSYGYTF.

CDR3 region: CASSDVRSNQPQHF. CDR3 in DNA: TGTGCCAGCAGCGACGTTCGGAGCAATCAGCCCCAGCATTTT. V usage is TRBV7-2 and J usage is TRBJ1-5; D is undetermined. The CDR3 runs 14 residues. The V gene's germline CDR1 is SGHTA and CDR2 FQGNSA. V was pared by 5 bases and J by 1 base, with 9 bases between.

This clone was counted between two and nine times. The chain is built from TRBV2 and TRBJ1-6, with D maybe TRBD1 (6 bases). The CDR3 sequence is 15 residues long. Germline V gene sequence: CDR1 SNHLY, CDR2 FYNNEI. V was cut by 2 bases and J by 6 bases, with 11 bases left in between. CDR3 region: CASSESGQPNSPLHF. As DNA, the CDR3 is TGTGCCAGCAGTGAATCCGGACAGCCTAATTCACCCCTCCACTTT.

The chain carries TRBV5-1 and TRBJ2-7, with D hard to call. The CDR3 runs 14 residues. Per germline, CDR1 SGHRS and CDR2 YFSETQ. V lost 0 bases and J lost 2, with 9 bases in between. The CDR3 spells CASSLARVPYEQYF. CDR3 in DNA: TGCGCCAGCAGCTTGGCTCGGGTCCCCTACGAGCAGTACTTC.

V gene TRBV9 combines with J gene TRBJ2-1, with TRBD2 identical over 8 bases. Germline-derived CDR1 and CDR2 are SGDLS and YYNGEE. The CDR3 has 14 residues. The junction had 5 bases not matched to a gene; V was cut back by 3 bases and J by 6 bases. The CDR3 coding sequence is TGTGCCAGCAGCGGGGAAGGACTAGCCAATGAGCAGTTCTTC. Its protein product is CASSGEGLANEQFF. Full variable domain (outside the CDR3, taken from reference TRBV9 and TRBJ2-1): DSGVTQTPKHLITATGQRVTLRCSPRSGDLSVYWYQQSLDQGLQFLIQYYNGEERAKGNILERFSAQQFPDLHSELNLSSLELGDSALYFCASSGEGLANEQFFGPGTRLTVL.

Concerning this clone itself: Other nucleotide sequences from this sample produce the same CDR3. The chain couples TRBV13 to TRBJ1-1; D is uncertain. The CDR3 loop spans 11 amino acids. Germline CDR1 and CDR2: PRHDT and FYEKMQ (reference sequence). The germline V and J ends were trimmed by 5 bases and 8 bases, with 9 bases remaining between them. The CDR3 sequence is CASSLSAEAFF. The CDR3 DNA sequence: TGTGCCAGCAGCCTGTCAGCAGAAGCTTTCTTT. Supplemented by reference TRBV13 and TRBJ1-1, the full variable domain reads AAGVIQSPRHLIKEKRETATLKCYPIPRHDTVYWYQQGPGQDPQFLISFYEKMQSDKGSIPDRFSAQQFSDYHSELNMSSLELGDSALYFCASSLSAEAFFGQGTRLTVV.

This chain links TRBV30 with TRBJ2-7; D unresolved. CDR1 and CDR2 from the germline V gene are GTSNPN and SVGIG (reference sequence). The length of the CDR3 is 13 residues. V lost 2 bases and J 0 bases, leaving 8 bases between the germline ends. CDR3 DNA: TGTGCCTGGAGTCTCACGGACTCCTACGAGCAGTACTTC. Translation gives CAWSLTDSYEQYF. Filled out from reference TRBV30 and TRBJ2-7, the complete variable domain reads SQTIHQWPATLVQPVGSPLSLECTVEGTSNPNLYWYRQAAGRGLQLLFYSVGIGQISSEVPQNLSASRPQDRQFILSSKKLLLSDSGFYLCAWSLTDSYEQYFGPGTRLTVT.

V is TRBV9 and J is TRBJ1-1, with 7 positions matching TRBD1. After removal of 3 bases from V and 1 base from J, the junction contained 15 bases not matched to a gene. This CDR3 region has 18 residues. Per the germline V gene, CDR1 is SGDLS and CDR2 is YYNGEE. The DNA for the CDR3 is TGTGCCAGCAGCGACCGACAGGGATTTATGGTTAAGAACACTGAAGCTTTCTTT. The encoded protein is CASSDRQGFMVKNTEAFF.

Worth noting for this clone: Different DNA sequences within this sample yield the same CDR3. The chain has TRBV7-9 and TRBJ1-1; possibly TRBD1 for D (6 bases). Germline V gene sequence: CDR1 SEHNR, CDR2 FQNEAQ (reference sequence). The CDR3 runs to 13 residues. V was trimmed by 2 bases and J by 3 bases, leaving 7 bases between them. The CDR3 region has the DNA TGTGCCAGCAGCTTAAACAGGGACACTGAAGCTTTCTTT. It yields the protein CASSLNRDTEAFF.

The rearrangement uses TRBV14 and TRBJ2-7, with D perhaps TRBD1 or TRBD2 (5 bases each). CDR3 length: 17 residues. Trimming stripped 0 bases from V and 4 bases from J, with 19 bases between. Per germline, CDR1 SGHDN and CDR2 FVKESK. The CDR3 sequence is CASSQEKGTTTPYEQYF. The CDR3 DNA reads TGTGCCAGCAGCCAAGAGAAGGGGACGACCACTCCTTACGAGCAGTACTTC.

The chain has TRBV15 and TRBJ2-7; the D is unclear. CDR3 length equals 12 residues. Deletions cut 0 bases from V and 4 bases from J, with 4 bases between. The germline CDR1 and CDR2 sequences are LNHNV and YYDKDF (reference sequence). This chain's CDR3 is CATSRDTYEQYF. DNA of the CDR3: TGTGCCACCAGCAGAGATACATACGAGCAGTACTTC.